What follows are 27 T cell receptor beta chains derived from one specimen sequenced in a study of T-cell reconstitution after alpha-beta-depleted transplantation in children. It was with unique molecular identifiers that the TCRbeta library was prepared. TCRdb redid the calling of the PCR reads with MiXCR, one entry per CDR3 protein. The data contain 300,000 to 400,000 distinct CDR3 sequences, approximately 23% of them singletons. The starting material was PBMCs, mostly from graft donor cells, obtained 180 days after TCRalphabeta/CD19-depleted stem cell transplant. The receptor set was obtained from a male patient aged 5 to 17 who had a stem cell transplant for acute lymphoblastic leukemia, so the T cells may come from the graft donor.

The sample holds a few counts of this clonotype. The chain is built from TRBV20-1 and TRBJ2-7; 12 bases map to TRBD2. J lost 3 bases, V lost 5 bases, and 5 bases had no gene match. The germline gives CDR1 DFQATT, CDR2 SNEGSKA (reference sequence). This CDR3 has 14 residues. The CDR3 DNA reads as TGCAGTGCTTCCTCGACTAGCGGGAGCTACGAGCAGTACTTC. Encoded protein: CSASSTSGSYEQYF.

This clonotype was detected a few times. V usage is TRBV27 and J usage is TRBJ2-7, with 7 bases lining up with TRBD1. Germline CDR1 MNHEY, CDR2 SMNVEV (reference sequence). CDR3 length: 17 amino acids. The V and J ends lost 6 bases and 4 bases, in that order; junction bases with no gene match: 18. The CDR3 region has the DNA TGTGCCAGCAGCGGATGGTCCCAGACAGGGTCTTCGTACGAGCAGTACTTC. It codes for CASSGWSQTGSSYEQYF.

This rearrangement joins TRBV5-6 to TRBJ1-2; D might be TRBD1 (5 bases). Trimming pared 1 base from V and 0 bases from J, leaving 7 bases between. Germline V CDR1 and CDR2: SGHDT, YYEEEE. The CDR3 extends over 14 amino acids. CDR3 sequence reads: CASSLRGTNYGYTF. The CDR3 coding sequence is TGTGCCAGCAGCTTGAGGGGCACTAACTATGGCTACACCTTC.

A few counts support this clonotype. J is TRBJ2-7 and V is TRBV6-6; no clear D. The germline V gene has CDR1 MNHNY and CDR2 SVGAGI (reference sequence). The CDR3 contains 12 residues. Trimming removed 2 bases at V and 3 bases at J, with 5 bases between. The CDR3 region has the DNA TGTGCCAGCAGTTACCTCCTCTACGAGCAGTACTTC. Residues: CASSYLLYEQYF.

The V and J genes are TRBV3-1 and TRBJ1-2; TRBD1 might be the D (6 bases). The CDR3 totals 16 residues. Trimming cost V 0 bases and J 4 bases, with 15 bases left between them. Germline values: CDR1 LGHDT, CDR2 YNNKEL (reference sequence). The CDR3 nucleotides are TGTGCCAGCAGCCAAGACCCAGGGGAGGGCTCCTATGGCTACACCTTC. Residues: CASSQDPGEGSYGYTF. Looking up the rest from reference TRBV3-1 and TRBJ1-2 gives the full variable domain: DTAVSQTPKYLVTQMGNDKSIKCEQNLGHDTMYWYKQDSKKFLKIMFSYNNKELIINETVPNRFSPKSPDKAHLNLHINSLELGDSAVYFCASSQDPGEGSYGYTFGSGTRLTVV.

V and J are TRBV3-1 and TRBJ1-1, with TRBD1 as a possible D gene (5 bases). The CDR3 extends over 18 amino acids. Trimming took 1 base from V and 3 from J, leaving 21 bases between them. CDR1 and CDR2 from the germline V gene are LGHDT and YNNKEL (reference sequence). This chain's CDR3 is CASSQVGTWGSADTEAFF. DNA of the CDR3: TGTGCCAGCAGCCAAGTTGGGACCTGGGGCTCTGCGGACACTGAAGCTTTCTTT.

This clonotype was observed a few times. V is TRBV9 and J is TRBJ1-5; 9 nucleotides agree with TRBD1. With V trimmed by 2 bases and J by 1 base, 10 bases remained unmatched. CDR1 is SGDLS, CDR2 YYNGEE, per germline. The CDR3 totals 18 residues. The CDR3 loop is CASSVVEGQGPSNQPQHF. The CDR3, as DNA: TGTGCCAGCAGCGTCGTAGAGGGACAGGGTCCCAGCAATCAGCCCCAGCATTTT.

CDR3 nucleotide sequence: TGTGCCAGCGGAACCGGGCTCCCGCCGCCAGATACGCAGTATTTT. It codes for CASGTGLPPPDTQYF. The V call is TRBV27, the J call TRBJ2-3; the D is unclear. This CDR3 is 15 amino acids long. Germline V gene sequence: CDR1 MNHEY, CDR2 SMNVEV (reference sequence). V was shortened by 8 bases and J by 4 bases, with 19 bases between the two germline ends.

The rearrangement joins TRBV7-8 to TRBJ2-7, with D perhaps matching TRBD2 (7 bases). This CDR3 is 15 amino acids long. Germline-derived CDR1 and CDR2 are SGHVS and FQNEAQ. The V end was cut by 7 bases, the J end by 6 bases, with 22 bases between. The CDR3 coding sequence is TGTGCCAGCACCCCCCGAGGGGGGGGTATAAGCGAGCAGTACTTC. Protein: CASTPRGGGISEQYF.

This clonotype was found once. The chain uses TRBV27 and TRBJ1-5, with 9 nucleotides matching TRBD1. The CDR3 is 16 residues long. Germline trimming cut 7 bases from V and 0 bases from J; bases unmatched to any gene: 7. Looked up from germline, CDR1 is MNHEY and CDR2 is SMNVEV (reference sequence). CDR3 nucleotide sequence: TGTGCCAGCAAACAGGGGGCGACCTATAGCAATCAGCCCCAGCATTTT. This encodes CASKQGATYSNQPQHF.

This clonotype was detected ten times or more. This rearrangement joins TRBV6-2 or TRBV6-3 to TRBJ2-7; D remains ambiguous. Germline V gives CDR1 MNHEY, CDR2 SVGEGT. This CDR3 comprises 13 residues. The V and J ends lost 1 base and 6 bases respectively, with 10 bases between them. This chain's CDR3 is CASSYFLTPEQYF. CDR3 DNA sequence: TGTGCCAGCAGTTACTTCCTGACCCCCGAGCAGTACTTC.

The chain links TRBV5-1 to TRBJ2-5; 8 bases align to TRBD1. Germline V gene lookup returns CDR1 SGHRS and CDR2 YFSETQ. V shed 1 base and J 1 base; nucleotides not matched to a gene: 9. CDR3 length equals 17 residues. As DNA, the CDR3 is TGCGCCAGCAGCTTGCGGCATTCGGGACAGGCCCAAGAGACCCAGTACTTC. It translates to CASSLRHSGQAQETQYF.

This clonotype is a singleton in its sample. One end of the junction does not line up with germline, which may come from a read error. The CDR3 here is CASSRTGGNQPLHF. CDR3 coding DNA: TGTGCCAGCAGCCGGACAGGAGGGAATCAGCCCCTGCATTTT. This chain links TRBV7-2 with TRBJ1-5; TRBD1 agrees at 7 bases. The CDR3 has 14 amino acids. Germline V gene data show CDR1 as SGHTA and CDR2 as FQGNSA.

This clonotype came up a few times. This chain connects TRBV7-9 to TRBJ2-5; 8 bases map to TRBD2. After removal of 3 bases from V and 7 bases from J, the junction contained 10 bases not matched to a gene. The germline CDR1 and CDR2 sequences are SEHNR and FQNEAQ (reference sequence). This CDR3 is 15 amino acids long. The CDR3 DNA reads TGTGCCAGCAGCTTGCCTACTAGCGGTGGGCGGACCCAGTACTTC. This gives the protein CASSLPTSGGRTQYF.

The gene calls are TRBV5-1 and TRBJ1-2; 7 bases are shared with TRBD1. Germline V gives CDR1 SGHRS, CDR2 YFSETQ. The CDR3 loop spans 16 amino acids. V dropped 1 base and J dropped 4; count of bases not matched to a gene: 10. CDR3 loop: CASSLNPQTGVYGYTF. The CDR3 nucleotides are TGCGCCAGCAGCTTGAACCCCCAAACAGGGGTCTATGGCTACACCTTC. Full variable domain (remainder filled in from reference TRBV5-1 and TRBJ1-2): KAGVTQTPRYLIKTRGQQVTLSCSPISGHRSVSWYQQTPGQGLQFLFEYFSETQRNKGNFPGRFSGRQFSNSRSEMNVSTLELGDSALYLCASSLNPQTGVYGYTFGSGTRLTVV.

The V call is TRBV27, the J call TRBJ2-7; a possible D gene is TRBD2 (6 bases). CDR1 and CDR2 from the germline V gene are MNHEY and SMNVEV (reference sequence). Trimming cost V 5 bases and J 3 bases, with 14 bases left between them. CDR3 length equals 14 residues. The CDR3 loop is CASSGGLHFYEQYF. CDR3 in DNA: TGTGCCAGCAGTGGGGGACTTCATTTCTACGAGCAGTACTTC.

This chain joins TRBV5-1 and TRBJ2-5; the D gene is possibly TRBD1 (5 bases). V lost 3 bases to trimming and J lost 3 bases, with 9 bases between them. The CDR3 has 13 residues. CDR1 is SGHRS and CDR2 is YFSETQ in the germline V gene. This CDR3 reads CASSSTVKETQYF. CDR3 DNA: TGCGCCAGCAGCTCGACAGTCAAAGAGACCCAGTACTTC.

In this sample, this clonotype turned up a few times. This chain links TRBV5-5 with TRBJ2-1; no clear D. The ends were cut back, 3 bases at V and 4 bases at J, with 20 bases in the middle. The CDR3 consists of 17 residues. CDR1 is SGHKS and CDR2 is YYEKEE in the germline V gene (reference sequence). CDR3: CASSWAQRLGWYNEQFF. In DNA, the CDR3 is TGTGCCAGCAGCTGGGCCCAGCGATTGGGTTGGTACAATGAGCAGTTCTTC.

This clonotype was detected only a few times. The genes are TRBV6-1 and TRBJ1-6; D ambiguous. In germline, CDR1 is MNHNS, CDR2 SASEGT. Trimming left V 7 bases short and J 2 bases short, with 12 bases between. This CDR3 has 15 amino acids. Here the CDR3 DNA reads TGTGCCAGCAACGACGGGGTCCCCTATAATTCACCCCTCCACTTT. It specifies CASNDGVPYNSPLHF.

This clonotype occurred a few times. The CDR3 DNA is TGCAGTGCTACGAGCGGGACCGAGACCCAGTACTTC. It encodes CSATSGTETQYF. The chain joins TRBV20-1 to TRBJ2-5, with 7 bases identical to TRBD2. The germline V gene encodes CDR1 DFQATT and CDR2 SNEGSKA (reference sequence). The CDR3 totals 12 residues. The V gene end was trimmed by 4 bases and the J gene end by 5 bases; junction bases not matched to a gene: 4.

In this sample, this clonotype turned up a few times. V and J are TRBV20-1 and TRBJ2-2; D unclear. Trimming left V 1 base short and J 0 bases short, with 9 bases between. The germline gives CDR1 DFQATT, CDR2 SNEGSKA (reference sequence). The CDR3 runs to 15 residues. CDR3 DNA: TGCAGTGCTAGAGGGGTACTGACGAACACCGGGGAGCTGTTTTTT. It is translated as CSARGVLTNTGELFF.

The V gene is TRBV28, the J gene TRBJ2-2; D is perhaps TRBD2 (5 bases). The CDR3 extends over 17 amino acids. CDR1 is MDHEN and CDR2 is SYDVKM in the germline V gene. Trimming left V 6 bases short and J 6 bases short, with 23 bases between. This CDR3 reads CASSFPRGQFVPGELFF. The CDR3 coding sequence is TGTGCCAGCAGCTTCCCACGAGGGCAATTCGTCCCCGGGGAGCTGTTTTTT.

The chain uses TRBV11-2 and TRBJ2-6; the match to TRBD2 covers 9 bases. CDR3 length: 18 residues. CDR1 and CDR2 from the germline V gene are SGHAT and FQNNGV. The V gene end was trimmed by 8 bases and the J gene end by 1 base; junction bases not matched to a gene: 12. The CDR3 DNA follows: TGTGCCAGCGCCCTGCTAGCGGGGCTGATGTCTGGGGCCAACGTCCTGACTTTC. It is translated as CASALLAGLMSGANVLTF. Variable domain in full (rest from reference TRBV11-2 and TRBJ2-6): EAGVAQSPRYKIIEKRQSVAFWCNPISGHATLYWYQQILGQGPKLLIQFQNNGVVDDSQLPKDRFSAERLKGVDSTLKIQPAKLEDSAVYLCASALLAGLMSGANVLTFGAGSRLTVL.

This clonotype occurred a few times. The gene calls are TRBV7-3 and TRBJ2-7, with D unresolved. The germline V gene has CDR1 SGHTA and CDR2 FQGTGA. The V end lost 3 bases, the J end lost 3 bases, and 15 bases lay between the germline ends. This CDR3 is 15 amino acids long. CDR3 nucleotide sequence: TGTGCCAGCAGCTTCGCAGGCGGTGGGCGCTACGAGCAGTACTTC. Translated: CASSFAGGGRYEQYF. Supplemented by reference TRBV7-3 and TRBJ2-7, the full variable domain reads GAGVSQTPSNKVTEKGKYVELRCDPISGHTALYWYRQSLGQGPEFLIYFQGTGAADDSGLPNDRFFAVRPEGSVSTLKIQRTERGDSAVYLCASSFAGGGRYEQYFGPGTRLTVT.

This clonotype was picked up a small number of times. The V gene is TRBV3-1, the J gene TRBJ2-4; 9 bases line up with TRBD1. The CDR3 consists of 13 residues. V trimming: 2 bases; J trimming: 15 bases; junction bases outside the gene matches: 8. The germline V gene encodes CDR1 LGHDT and CDR2 YNNKEL (reference sequence). The DNA of the CDR3 is TGTGCCAGCAGCCAATCGACCTGGGGACAGGGGTACTTC. Its protein product is CASSQSTWGQGYF.

V gene TRBV5-1 combines with J gene TRBJ2-5; a weak D match, TRBD1 (6 bases). CDR1 is SGHRS, CDR2 YFSETQ, per germline. The CDR3 totals 12 residues. The V end was cut by 4 bases, the J end by 5 bases, with 9 bases between. CDR3 sequence: CASSGQGETQYF. The CDR3 DNA reads TGCGCCAGCAGCGGCCAGGGGGAGACCCAGTACTTC.

This chain joins TRBV20-1 and TRBJ1-4; the D gene is possibly TRBD1 (6 bases). The CDR3 has 13 residues. Germline V gene lookup returns CDR1 DFQATT and CDR2 SNEGSKA (reference sequence). V gave up 7 bases and J gave up 8 bases, with 17 bases separating them. The CDR3 nucleotides are TGCAGTGTTGGACGGACAGTTAAAGAAAAACTGTTTTTT. Amino acids: CSVGRTVKEKLFF.